This record concerns one T cell receptor beta chain sequence. Its antigen remains unknown. This entry is derived from a study of OX40 agonist ivuxolimab in advanced cancers. Study in general: Enrollees could have had prior anti-PD-1, anti-PD-L1 or anti-CTLA-4 therapy, which roughly 40% had received. Study-level findings and limits: Certain nonresponders likewise exhibited a low normalized T-cell clonal expansion. With doses of 0.1-3.0 mg/kg, partial responders showed among the lowest clonal expansion.

Assay used: immunoSEQ multiplex PCR; TCRdb lists only in-frame clones, some missing. The data contain tens of thousands of clones, roughly 88% of them singletons. The material sequenced was CD4+ or CD8+ T cells sorted from blood, taken in a trial of the OX40 agonist ivuxolimab. This clonotype was obtained from an adult with an advanced solid tumor such as melanoma, head and neck, liver or kidney cancer.

CDR3 DNA: TGTGCCAGCAGCTTTGGGGGGTCCCTCTTCTACGAGCAGTACTTC. Its protein is CASSFGGSLFYEQYF. The chain couples TRBV5-4 to TRBJ2-7; D possibly corresponds to TRBD2 (6 bases). Germline CDR1 SGHNT, CDR2 YYREEE (reference sequence). Trimming shortened V by 2 bases and J by 3 bases, and 15 bases separated the two germline ends. The CDR3 totals 15 residues.